This T cell receptor beta chain was found in a study of cytomegalovirus exposure and HLA in healthy donors. The PCR made use of 60 Vbeta and 13 Jbeta primers. The repertoire was sequenced with immunoSEQ multiplex PCR; TCRdb's copy has only in-frame clones and lacks some. The sample lists tens of thousands of clones, 70% occurring once. The CDR3 is made up of 12 amino acids. Germline values: CDR1 SNHLY, CDR2 FYNNEI. Details on this clone: Germline is not matched at one junction end, which may reflect a read error.

This chain joins TRBV2 and TRBJ2-4; 12 bases are a match to TRBD2. Specimen: PBMCs. This clonotype was obtained from a woman in her 50s in good health and CMV-seropositive. CDR3 coding DNA: TGTGCCAGCAGCCGGGGACTAGCGGGCCCCCACTTC. This encodes CASSRGLAGPHF.